The 23 T cell receptor beta chains in this list originate from one sample, sequenced in a study of long-term antiretroviral therapy in people with HIV. The authors ran the immunoSEQ assay, v3.0, at survey level. This table comes from immunoSEQ multiplex PCR, and its TCRdb copy is limited to in-frame clones, with some not included. In the table there are about 26,000 clones, more than 85% of which are singletons. Here the sequenced sample was unsorted PBMCs, taken just over 2.6 years after starting antiretroviral therapy. These receptors were taken from a man aged 35 to 55 with HIV.

V gene TRBV7-9 combines with J gene TRBJ2-3; maybe TRBD1 (6 bases). Deletions cut 11 bases from V and 2 bases from J, with 17 bases between. CDR1 and CDR2 (germline): SEHNR, FQNEAQ (reference sequence). The CDR3 consists of 14 residues. This CDR3 is CAGGASGNTDTQYF. The DNA for the CDR3 is TGTGCCGGGGGCGCGAGCGGTAACACAGATACGCAGTATTTT.

This chain links TRBV4-1 with TRBJ2-6; 10 bases are shared with TRBD2. Trimming took 0 bases from V and 0 from J; bases not matched to a gene: 8. This CDR3 has 20 residues. Germline lookup yields CDR1 MGHRA and CDR2 YSYEKL. CDR3: CASSQESLAGERSGANVLTF. The CDR3 DNA follows: TGCGCCAGCAGCCAAGAGAGCCTAGCGGGAGAACGCTCTGGGGCCAACGTCCTGACTTTC.

V and J are TRBV25-1 and TRBJ1-5; possibly TRBD1 for D (5 bases). Trimming took 8 bases from V and 0 from J, leaving 8 bases between them. The length of the CDR3 is 13 residues. Germline V gives CDR1 MGHDK, CDR2 SYGVNS. The CDR3 is CASGQGSNQPQHF. In DNA, the CDR3 is TGTGCCAGCGGCCAGGGTAGCAATCAGCCCCAGCATTTT.

The chain has TRBV10-1 and TRBJ2-5; 10 nucleotides agree with TRBD2. Germline CDR1 is WNHNN and CDR2 is SYGVQD (reference sequence). The CDR3 totals 15 residues. Trimming at V came to 0 bases and at J to 4 bases, leaving 2 bases not matched to a gene. CDR3 loop: CASSESRLAGETQYF. CDR3 nucleotide sequence: TGCGCCAGCAGTGAGTCGAGACTAGCGGGAGAGACCCAGTACTTC.

The gene calls are TRBV4-3 and TRBJ2-3; no clear D. Between the trimmed V and J ends, which lost 1 base and 0 bases, there was a span of 11 bases. Looked up from germline, CDR1 is LGHNA and CDR2 is YSLEER. The CDR3 extends over 16 amino acids. CDR3 DNA: TGCGCCAGCAGCCAAGTGACCACTGCTAGCACAGATACGCAGTATTTT. Its protein product is CASSQVTTASTDTQYF.

The chain carries TRBV5-4 and TRBJ2-7; 9 bases agree with TRBD1. With V trimmed by 4 bases and J by 3 bases, 5 bases remained unmatched. The CDR3 runs to 14 residues. Per the germline V gene, CDR1 is SGHNT and CDR2 is YYREEE (reference sequence). CDR3 in DNA: TGTGCCAGCAGCCGCCGGGACAGGGTCTACGAGCAGTACTTC. Protein sequence: CASSRRDRVYEQYF.

J is TRBJ1-3 and V is TRBV30; D uncertain. The CDR3 length is 13 residues. The ends were cut back, 0 bases at V and 4 bases at J, with 7 bases in the middle. Germline assignment: CDR1 GTSNPN and CDR2 SVGIG (reference sequence). CDR3 in DNA: TGTGCCTGGAGTGTATACGTCGGAAACACCATATATTTT. Translation gives CAWSVYVGNTIYF.

This clone was picked up one time. This sequence joins TRBV5-1 and TRBJ1-2; TRBD1 aligns across 7 bases. Germline CDR1 and CDR2: SGHRS and YFSETQ. The CDR3 has 12 amino acids. The ends lost 2 bases at V and 8 bases at J; junction bases unmatched: 3. The CDR3 DNA reads TGCGCCAGCAGCTTAGGGGGCCGGGGCTACACCTTC. Its protein product is CASSLGGRGYTF.

The chain employs TRBV28 and TRBJ2-5, with D perhaps matching TRBD2 (7 bases). The length of the CDR3 is 15 residues. V gave up 10 bases and J gave up 5 bases, with 23 bases separating them. Germline V gives CDR1 MDHEN, CDR2 SYDVKM. CDR3: CAIKGGGTGRETQYF. DNA of the CDR3: TGTGCCATAAAAGGGGGAGGGACTGGCCGGGAGACCCAGTACTTC.

J is TRBJ2-5 and V is TRBV28; 7 bases match TRBD2. The ends lost 6 bases at V and 5 bases at J; junction bases unmatched: 9. CDR3 size: 14 residues. Germline V lookup: CDR1 MDHEN, CDR2 SYDVKM. Written as DNA, the CDR3 is TGTGCCAGCAGCCACTCGGGGGGTCTGGAGACCCAGTACTTC. Translated: CASSHSGGLETQYF.

J is TRBJ1-1 and V is TRBV28, with D perhaps TRBD1 (5 bases). The CDR3 is 14 residues long. Germline lookup yields CDR1 MDHEN and CDR2 SYDVKM. V was pared by 4 bases and J by 6 bases, with 15 bases between. The CDR3 DNA follows: TGTGCCAGCAGTTATCGTGGGACCCAGTCTGAAGCTTTCTTT. Its translation is CASSYRGTQSEAFF. The entire variable domain, with the rest obtained from reference TRBV28 and TRBJ1-1, is as follows: DVKVTQSSRYLVKRTGEKVFLECVQDMDHENMFWYRQDPGLGLRLIYFSYDVKMKEKGDIPEGYSVSREKKERFSLILESASTNQTSMYLCASSYRGTQSEAFFGQGTRLTVV.

The gene calls are TRBV5-4 and TRBJ2-7; 7 bases align to TRBD1. The CDR3 consists of 14 residues. V lost 3 bases, J lost 4 bases, and 7 bases stayed unmatched. Germline loops: CDR1 SGHNT, CDR2 YYREEE (reference sequence). The CDR3 spells CASSSRGYSYEQYF. The CDR3 DNA reads TGTGCCAGCAGCTCCAGGGGGTATAGTTACGAGCAGTACTTC. The variable domain in full, with the rest retrieved from reference TRBV5-4 and TRBJ2-7, is ETGVTQSPTHLIKTRGQQVTLRCSSQSGHNTVSWYQQALGQGPQFIFQYYREEENGRGNFPPRFSGLQFPNYSSELNVNALELDDSALYLCASSSRGYSYEQYFGPGTRLTVT.

The chain links TRBV9 to TRBJ1-2; a possible D gene is TRBD1 (6 bases). Trimming cost V 3 bases and J 5 bases, with 20 bases left between them. CDR1 and CDR2 (germline): SGDLS, YYNGEE. This CDR3 has 16 residues. CDR3 nucleotides: TGTGCCAGCAGCGGCCTCAACAGGGATACGATATATGGCTACACCTTC. It codes for CASSGLNRDTIYGYTF.

The chain combines TRBV5-1 with TRBJ1-4, with 7 nucleotides matching TRBD1. The V and J ends lost 5 bases and 5 bases, in that order; junction bases with no gene match: 9. The CDR3 extends over 15 amino acids. CDR1 and CDR2 from the germline V gene are SGHRS and YFSETQ. CDR3 DNA sequence: TGCGCCAGCAGGTATACAGGGGTCGAAAATGAAAAACTGTTTTTT. Protein: CASRYTGVENEKLFF.

The chain employs TRBV29-1 and TRBJ2-2, with 10 bases aligning to TRBD2. The germline CDR1 and CDR2 sequences are SQVTM and ANQGSEA. Trimming removed 6 bases from V and 5 bases from J; junction bases left unmatched: 9. This CDR3 is 15 amino acids long. The chain's CDR3 is CSVPSSGRGTGELFF. The CDR3 coding sequence is TGCAGCGTACCTAGCAGCGGGAGGGGAACCGGGGAGCTGTTTTTT.

The genes are TRBV6-5 and TRBJ1-2, with 7 bases aligning to TRBD1. Germline values: CDR1 MNHEY, CDR2 SVGAGI. Trimming removed 6 bases from V and 3 bases from J; junction bases left unmatched: 4. This CDR3 has 13 amino acids. This CDR3 is CASSLDRDYGYTF. CDR3 DNA sequence: TGTGCCAGCAGCCTCGACAGGGACTATGGCTACACCTTC.

The CDR3 sequence: CASSLRGAVEYEKLFF. As DNA, the CDR3 is TGTGCCAGCAGCTTAAGGGGGGCGGTAGAATATGAAAAACTGTTTTTT. This chain connects TRBV11-2 to TRBJ1-4; D is perhaps TRBD1 (6 bases). The germline gives CDR1 SGHAT, CDR2 FQNNGV. The CDR3 covers 16 residues. The V end lost 2 bases, the J end lost 6 bases, and 16 bases lay between the germline ends.

This chain uses TRBV27 with TRBJ1-1, with D hard to call. This CDR3 spans 12 amino acids. Trimming pared 4 bases from V and 8 bases from J, leaving 11 bases between. Germline CDR1 MNHEY, CDR2 SMNVEV (reference sequence). The CDR3 reads CASSSTGLEAFF. CDR3 DNA: TGTGCCAGCAGTTCGACGGGGTTGGAAGCTTTCTTT.

The J gene is TRBJ1-1, the V gene TRBV19; no clear D gene. The CDR3 has 14 residues. The germline CDR1 and CDR2 sequences are LNHDA and SQIVND (reference sequence). V was cut by 3 bases and J by 1 base, with 9 bases left in between. DNA of the CDR3: TGTGCCAGTAGTATCGGTTGGCAGAACACTGAAGCTTTCTTT. It is translated as CASSIGWQNTEAFF.

This chain links TRBV5-1 with TRBJ1-1; weak D call: TRBD1 (5 bases). Trimming shortened V by 7 bases and J by 2 bases, and 15 bases separated the two germline ends. This CDR3 is 14 amino acids long. From germline, CDR1 is SGHRS and CDR2 YFSETQ. CDR3 sequence reads: CASGLSTDNTEAFF. CDR3 DNA sequence: TGCGCCAGCGGACTTTCGACAGATAACACTGAAGCTTTCTTT.

The gene calls are TRBV7-2 and TRBJ2-4; D is possibly TRBD2 (7 bases). V was trimmed by 5 bases and J by 3 bases, leaving 23 bases between them. This CDR3 region has 18 residues. In germline, CDR1 is SGHTA, CDR2 FQGNSA. Written as DNA, the CDR3 is TGTGCCAGCAGCCCAATTCGGACAGCGGGGCTTGGCAAAAACATTCAGTACTTC. As protein: CASSPIRTAGLGKNIQYF.

This clone occurred once. The chain carries TRBV10-2 and TRBJ2-2; 10 positions match TRBD2. V was pared by 6 bases and J by 4 bases, with 8 bases of the junction left unmatched. CDR3 length equals 16 residues. Germline-derived CDR1 and CDR2 are WSHSY and SAAADI. Here the CDR3 reads CASRDTGTSVTGELFF. The CDR3 DNA sequence: TGCGCCAGCAGGGATACCGGGACTAGCGTCACCGGGGAGCTGTTTTTT.

The chain employs TRBV7-2 and TRBJ1-5; D not certain. This CDR3 has 13 residues. V was cut by 4 bases and J by 7 bases, with 11 bases left in between. Germline V gene lookup returns CDR1 SGHTA and CDR2 FQGNSA. In DNA, the CDR3 is TGTGCCAGCAGCTACCAAAGAAGACAGCCCCAGCATTTT. Encoded protein: CASSYQRRQPQHF.